Listed here are 3 T cell receptor beta chains from one sample, sequenced in a study of T cell responses to AZD1222 COVID-19 vaccine. The protocol was immunoSEQ multiplex PCR, while the TCRdb copy is restricted to in-frame clones and leaves out a portion. The table records roughly 150,000 clones, around 85% of them present only once. Sequencing used peripheral blood, obtained 28 days after the second AZD1222 dose. These receptors were taken from an adult who received the AZD1222 COVID-19 vaccine.

CDR3 DNA: TGTGCCAGCAGCAACTGGGCGGGGGCCTACGAGCAGTACTTC. Residues: CASSNWAGAYEQYF. The chain carries TRBV21-1 and TRBJ2-7; the DNA was not used to check the table's D call, TRBD2. TRBV21-1 is marked as a pseudogene. The CDR3 is 14 amino acids.

V usage is TRBV3-1 (or the pseudogene TRBV3-2) and J usage is TRBJ1-1; unclear D gene. The ends were cut back, 5 bases at V and 0 bases at J, with 7 bases in the middle. The CDR3 is 13 residues long. Germline V gives CDR1 LGHDT, CDR2 YNNKEL (reference sequence). Here the CDR3 reads CASSWDMNTEAFF. DNA of the CDR3: TGTGCCAGCAGCTGGGATATGAACACTGAAGCTTTCTTT.

V is TRBV9 and J is TRBJ2-1; no clear D gene. Germline V gene lookup returns CDR1 SGDLS and CDR2 YYNGEE. Deletions cut 0 bases from V and 1 base from J, with 8 bases between. There are 15 residues in the CDR3. CDR3 amino acids: CASSVDGVSYNEQFF. In DNA form, the CDR3 reads TGTGCCAGCAGCGTAGATGGGGTGTCCTACAATGAGCAGTTCTTC.